This TCR beta chain was identified in a study of blood T cells in healthy people across ages. Study-level results: There was a strong correlation between TCR beta diversity and naive T cell percentage.

Concerning this clonotype itself: Its cognate antigen is unknown. With a much larger clone just one base away, this may be a read error.

With a J-beta primer mix and a sample-barcoded 5' primer, a second PCR ran about 6 to 11 cycles. TCRdb reprocessed the 5' RACE reads via MiXCR and lists one record per CDR3 protein. The sample carries roughly 900,000 distinct CDR3 sequences, more than 25% recorded once. The sequenced sample was blood. The TCR originated in a woman at least 80 years old in good health.

The CDR3 reads CQGGGGNYGYTF. CDR3 bases: TGCCAAGGTGGGGGAGGGAACTATGGCTACACCTTC. This rearrangement joins TRBV29-1 to TRBJ1-2; tentatively, D is TRBD1 (5 bases). In germline, CDR1 is SQVTM, CDR2 ANQGSEA. The CDR3 extends over 12 amino acids.